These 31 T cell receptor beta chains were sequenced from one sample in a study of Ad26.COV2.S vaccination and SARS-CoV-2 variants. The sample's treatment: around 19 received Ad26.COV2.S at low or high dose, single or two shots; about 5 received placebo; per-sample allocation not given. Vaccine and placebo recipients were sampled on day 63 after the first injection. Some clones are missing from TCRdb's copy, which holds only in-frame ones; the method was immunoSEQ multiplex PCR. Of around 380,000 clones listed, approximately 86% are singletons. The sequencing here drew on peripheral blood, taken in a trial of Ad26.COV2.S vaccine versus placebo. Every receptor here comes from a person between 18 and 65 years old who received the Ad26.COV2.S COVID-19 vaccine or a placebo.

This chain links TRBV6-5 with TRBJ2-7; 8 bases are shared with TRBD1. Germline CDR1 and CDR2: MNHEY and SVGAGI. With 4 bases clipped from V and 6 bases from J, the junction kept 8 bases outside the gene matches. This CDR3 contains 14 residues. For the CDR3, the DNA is TGTGCCAGCAGTTTTTGGGACAGGACTGGCGAGCAGTACTTC. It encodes CASSFWDRTGEQYF.

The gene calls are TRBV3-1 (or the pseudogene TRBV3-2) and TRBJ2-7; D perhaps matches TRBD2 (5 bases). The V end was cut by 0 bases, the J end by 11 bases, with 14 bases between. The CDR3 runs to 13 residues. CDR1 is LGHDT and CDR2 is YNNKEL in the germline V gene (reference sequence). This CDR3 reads CASSQDTSGKEYF. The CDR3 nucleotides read TGTGCCAGCAGCCAAGATACATCGGGAAAGGAGTACTTC.

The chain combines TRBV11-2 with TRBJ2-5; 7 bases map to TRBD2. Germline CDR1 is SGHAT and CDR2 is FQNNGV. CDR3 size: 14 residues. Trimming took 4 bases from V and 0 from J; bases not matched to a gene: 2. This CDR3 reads CASSSRGYQETQYF. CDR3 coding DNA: TGTGCCAGCAGCTCGCGGGGGTACCAAGAGACCCAGTACTTC. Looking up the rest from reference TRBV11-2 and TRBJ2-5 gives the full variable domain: EAGVAQSPRYKIIEKRQSVAFWCNPISGHATLYWYQQILGQGPKLLIQFQNNGVVDDSQLPKDRFSAERLKGVDSTLKIQPAKLEDSAVYLCASSSRGYQETQYFGPGTRLLVL.

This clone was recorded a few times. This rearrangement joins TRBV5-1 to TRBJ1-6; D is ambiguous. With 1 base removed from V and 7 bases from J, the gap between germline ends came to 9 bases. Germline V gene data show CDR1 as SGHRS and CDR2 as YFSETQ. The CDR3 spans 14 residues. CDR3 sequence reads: CASSLPGPNSPLHF. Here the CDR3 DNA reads TGCGCCAGCAGCTTGCCAGGCCCGAATTCACCCCTCCACTTT.

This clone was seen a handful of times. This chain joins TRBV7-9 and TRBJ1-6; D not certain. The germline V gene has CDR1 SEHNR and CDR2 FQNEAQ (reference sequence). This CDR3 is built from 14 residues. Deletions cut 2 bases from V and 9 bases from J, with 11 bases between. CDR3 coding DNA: TGTGCCAGCAGCTTAATTAGGGAGCGTTCACCCCTCCACTTT. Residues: CASSLIRERSPLHF.

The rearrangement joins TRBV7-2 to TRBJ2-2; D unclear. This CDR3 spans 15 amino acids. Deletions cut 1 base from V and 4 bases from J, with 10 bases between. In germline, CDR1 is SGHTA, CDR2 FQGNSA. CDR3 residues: CASSLVRFRTGELFF. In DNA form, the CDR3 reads TGTGCCAGCAGCTTAGTACGGTTCCGCACCGGGGAGCTGTTTTTT. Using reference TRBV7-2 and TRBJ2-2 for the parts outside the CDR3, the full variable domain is GAGVSQSPSNKVTEKGKDVELRCDPISGHTALYWYRQSLGQGLEFLIYFQGNSAPDKSGLPSDRFSAERTGGSVSTLTIQRTQQEDSAVYLCASSLVRFRTGELFFGEGSRLTVL.

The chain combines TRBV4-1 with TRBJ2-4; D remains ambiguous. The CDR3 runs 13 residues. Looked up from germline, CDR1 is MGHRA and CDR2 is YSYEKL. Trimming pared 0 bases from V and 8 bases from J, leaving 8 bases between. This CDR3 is CASSQEPPDIQYF. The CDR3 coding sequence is TGCGCCAGCAGCCAAGAGCCCCCCGACATTCAGTACTTC.

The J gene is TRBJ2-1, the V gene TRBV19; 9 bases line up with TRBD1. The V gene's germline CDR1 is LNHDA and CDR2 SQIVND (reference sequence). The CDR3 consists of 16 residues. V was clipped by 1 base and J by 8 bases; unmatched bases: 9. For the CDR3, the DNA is TGTGCCAGTAGTATAGTCCCGGGACAGGGTTTGGATGAGCAGTTCTTC. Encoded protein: CASSIVPGQGLDEQFF.

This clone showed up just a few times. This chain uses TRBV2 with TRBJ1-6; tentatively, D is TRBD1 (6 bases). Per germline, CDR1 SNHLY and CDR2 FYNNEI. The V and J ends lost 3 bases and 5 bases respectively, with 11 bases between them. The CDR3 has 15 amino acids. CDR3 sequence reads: CASSEDAGDNSPLHF. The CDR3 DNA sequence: TGTGCCAGCAGTGAGGATGCAGGGGATAATTCACCCCTCCACTTT.

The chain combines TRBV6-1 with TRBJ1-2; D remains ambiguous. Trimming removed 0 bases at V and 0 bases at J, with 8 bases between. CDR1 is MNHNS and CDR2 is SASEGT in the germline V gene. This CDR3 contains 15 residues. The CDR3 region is CASSEAYKTNYGYTF. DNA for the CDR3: TGTGCCAGCAGTGAAGCTTACAAAACTAACTATGGCTACACCTTC.

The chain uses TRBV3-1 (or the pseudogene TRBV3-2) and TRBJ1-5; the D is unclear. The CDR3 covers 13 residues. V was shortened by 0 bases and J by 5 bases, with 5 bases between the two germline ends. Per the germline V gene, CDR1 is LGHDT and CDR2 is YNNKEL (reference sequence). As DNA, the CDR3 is TGTGCCAGCAGCCAAGATCGGGATCAGCCCCAGCATTTT. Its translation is CASSQDRDQPQHF.

CDR3 residues: CASSPARLQETQYF. DNA of the CDR3: TGTGCCAGCAGCCCCGCCAGGCTCCAAGAGACCCAGTACTTC. The chain links TRBV2 to TRBJ2-5, with D uncertain. The CDR3 covers 14 residues. Germline CDR1 reads SNHLY; CDR2 reads FYNNEI. V was clipped by 6 bases and J by 1 base, with 12 bases between them.

The CDR3 coding sequence is TGTGCCAGCAGCCAGGGGAGTGAGCAGTTCTTC. Protein sequence: CASSQGSEQFF. This chain joins TRBV3-1 (or the pseudogene TRBV3-2) and TRBJ2-1, with D possibly matching TRBD2 (5 bases). The V end lost 3 bases, the J end lost 9 bases, and 6 bases lay between the germline ends. The germline gives CDR1 LGHDT, CDR2 YNNKEL (reference sequence). The CDR3 extends over 11 amino acids.

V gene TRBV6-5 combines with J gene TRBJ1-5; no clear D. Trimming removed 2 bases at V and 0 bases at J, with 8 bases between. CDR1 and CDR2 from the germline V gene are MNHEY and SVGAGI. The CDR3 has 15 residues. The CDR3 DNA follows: TGTGCCAGCAGTTACAATTCATATAGCAATCAGCCCCAGCATTTT. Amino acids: CASSYNSYSNQPQHF.

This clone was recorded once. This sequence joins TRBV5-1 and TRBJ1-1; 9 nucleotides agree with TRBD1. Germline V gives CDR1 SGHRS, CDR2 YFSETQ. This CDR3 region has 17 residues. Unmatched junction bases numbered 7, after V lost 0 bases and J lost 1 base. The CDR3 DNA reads TGCGCCAGCAGCTTGGCCCGGGACAGGGCGCAGAACACTGAAGCTTTCTTT. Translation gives CASSLARDRAQNTEAFF.

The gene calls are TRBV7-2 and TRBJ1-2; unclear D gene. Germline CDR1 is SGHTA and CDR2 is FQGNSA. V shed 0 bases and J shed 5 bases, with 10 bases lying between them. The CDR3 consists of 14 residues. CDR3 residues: CASSLALTDYGYTF. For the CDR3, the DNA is TGTGCCAGCAGCTTAGCGTTGACGGATTATGGCTACACCTTC.

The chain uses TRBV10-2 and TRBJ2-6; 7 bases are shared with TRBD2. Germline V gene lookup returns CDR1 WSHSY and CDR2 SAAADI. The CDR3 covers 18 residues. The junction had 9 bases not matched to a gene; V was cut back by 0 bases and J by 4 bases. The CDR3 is CASSESPGGRAGANVLTF. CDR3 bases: TGCGCCAGCAGTGAGTCCCCGGGGGGTCGTGCCGGGGCCAACGTCCTGACTTTC.

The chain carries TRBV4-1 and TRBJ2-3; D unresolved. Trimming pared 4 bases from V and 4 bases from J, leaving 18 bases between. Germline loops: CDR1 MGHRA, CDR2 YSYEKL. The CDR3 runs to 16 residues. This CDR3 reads CASSRWAVEFADTQYF. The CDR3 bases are TGCGCCAGCAGCCGATGGGCAGTGGAGTTCGCAGATACGCAGTATTTT.

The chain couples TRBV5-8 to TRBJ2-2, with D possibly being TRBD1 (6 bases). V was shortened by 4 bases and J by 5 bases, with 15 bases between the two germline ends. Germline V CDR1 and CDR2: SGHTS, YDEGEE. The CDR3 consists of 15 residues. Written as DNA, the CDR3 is TGTGCCAGCAGCCACGGACAGACTAATACCGGGGAGCTGTTTTTT. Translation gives CASSHGQTNTGELFF.

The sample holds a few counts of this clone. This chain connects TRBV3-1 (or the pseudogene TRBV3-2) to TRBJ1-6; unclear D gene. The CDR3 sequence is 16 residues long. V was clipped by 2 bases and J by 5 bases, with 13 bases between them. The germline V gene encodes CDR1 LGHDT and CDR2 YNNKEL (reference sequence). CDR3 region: CASSQWVGENNSPLHF. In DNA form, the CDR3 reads TGTGCCAGCAGCCAATGGGTCGGGGAAAATAATTCACCCCTCCACTTT.

The DNA for the CDR3 is TGTGCCACCAGTGATTTTCCGGGGTCAGGGCAGTTCTTC. Translated, it gives CATSDFPGSGQFF. The chain uses TRBV24-1 and TRBJ2-1; perhaps TRBD2 as D (5 bases). This CDR3 region has 13 residues. The germline V gene has CDR1 KGHDR and CDR2 SFDVKD. Trimming left V 1 base short and J 12 bases short, with 12 bases between.

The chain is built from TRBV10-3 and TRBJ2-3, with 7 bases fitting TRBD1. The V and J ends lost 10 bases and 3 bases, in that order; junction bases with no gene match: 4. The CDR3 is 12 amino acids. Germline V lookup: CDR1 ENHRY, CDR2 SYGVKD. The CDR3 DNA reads TGTGCCAGCCAACAGGGGACAGATACGCAGTATTTT. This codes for CASQQGTDTQYF.

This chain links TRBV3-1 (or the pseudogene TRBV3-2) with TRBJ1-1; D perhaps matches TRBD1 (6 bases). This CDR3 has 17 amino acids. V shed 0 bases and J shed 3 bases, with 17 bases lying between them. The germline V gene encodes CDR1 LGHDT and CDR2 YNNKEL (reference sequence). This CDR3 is CASSQDIGGKMDTEAFF. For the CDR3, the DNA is TGTGCCAGCAGCCAAGATATCGGGGGCAAAATGGACACTGAAGCTTTCTTT.

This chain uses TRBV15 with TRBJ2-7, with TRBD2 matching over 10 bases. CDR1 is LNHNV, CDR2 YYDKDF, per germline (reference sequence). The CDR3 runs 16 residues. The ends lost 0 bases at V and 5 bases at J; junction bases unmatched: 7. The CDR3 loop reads CATSRDTPSGGNEQYF. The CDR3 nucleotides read TGTGCCACCAGCAGAGATACCCCTAGCGGGGGCAACGAGCAGTACTTC. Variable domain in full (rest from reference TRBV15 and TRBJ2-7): DAMVIQNPRYQVTQFGKPVTLSCSQTLNHNVMYWYQQKSSQAPKLLFHYYDKDFNNEADTPDNFQSRRPNTSFCFLDIRSPGLGDTAMYLCATSRDTPSGGNEQYFGPGTRLTVT.

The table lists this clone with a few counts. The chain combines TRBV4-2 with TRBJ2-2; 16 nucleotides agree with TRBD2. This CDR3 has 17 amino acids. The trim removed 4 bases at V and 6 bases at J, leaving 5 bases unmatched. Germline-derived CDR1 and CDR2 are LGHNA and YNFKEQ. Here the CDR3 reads CASSPSGTSGGAGELFF. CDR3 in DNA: TGTGCCAGCAGCCCTTCCGGGACTAGCGGGGGGGCCGGGGAGCTGTTTTTT.

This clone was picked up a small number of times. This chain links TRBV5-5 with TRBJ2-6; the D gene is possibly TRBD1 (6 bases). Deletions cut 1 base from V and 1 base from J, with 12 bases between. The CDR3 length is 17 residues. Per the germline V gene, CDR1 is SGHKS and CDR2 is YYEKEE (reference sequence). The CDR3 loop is CASSLTGQRSGANVLTF. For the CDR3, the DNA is TGTGCCAGCAGCTTGACGGGACAAAGATCTGGGGCCAACGTCCTGACTTTC.

As DNA, the CDR3 is TGTGCCACAACCCCCCGGCTACAAGAGACCCAGTACTTC. It is translated as CATTPRLQETQYF. The J gene is TRBJ2-5, the V gene TRBV10-3; D unresolved. V dropped 10 bases and J dropped 2 bases, with 14 bases sitting between them. The CDR3 totals 13 residues. The germline gives CDR1 ENHRY, CDR2 SYGVKD.

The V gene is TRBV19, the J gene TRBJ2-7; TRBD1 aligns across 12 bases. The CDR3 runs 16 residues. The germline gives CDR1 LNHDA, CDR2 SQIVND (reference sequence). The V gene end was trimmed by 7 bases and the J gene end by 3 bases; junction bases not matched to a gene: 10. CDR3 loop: CASTMSGTGGCYEQYF. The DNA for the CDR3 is TGTGCCAGTACCATGAGTGGGACAGGGGGCTGCTACGAGCAGTACTTC.

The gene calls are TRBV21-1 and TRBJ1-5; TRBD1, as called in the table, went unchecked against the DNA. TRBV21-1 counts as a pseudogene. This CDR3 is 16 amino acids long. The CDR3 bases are TGTGCCAGCAGCATGGGACAGGGGAAGGGCAATCAGCCCCAGCATTTT. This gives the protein CASSMGQGKGNQPQHF.

The DNA of the CDR3 is TGTGCCAGCAGCTTAGGGGACAAGCTTGAAGCTTTCTTT. Translating gives CASSLGDKLEAFF. V is TRBV7-2 and J is TRBJ1-1, with D perhaps matching TRBD1 (6 bases). This CDR3 has 13 amino acids. CDR1 is SGHTA and CDR2 is FQGNSA in the germline V gene. The germline V and J ends were trimmed by 1 base and 7 bases, with 10 bases remaining between them.

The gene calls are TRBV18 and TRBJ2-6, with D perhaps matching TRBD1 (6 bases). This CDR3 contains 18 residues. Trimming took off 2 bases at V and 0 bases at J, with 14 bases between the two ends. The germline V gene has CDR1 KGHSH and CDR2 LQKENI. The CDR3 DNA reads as TGTGCCAGCTCACCAGTACAGGGCCTTTCCTCTGGGGCCAACGTCCTGACTTTC. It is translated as CASSPVQGLSSGANVLTF.